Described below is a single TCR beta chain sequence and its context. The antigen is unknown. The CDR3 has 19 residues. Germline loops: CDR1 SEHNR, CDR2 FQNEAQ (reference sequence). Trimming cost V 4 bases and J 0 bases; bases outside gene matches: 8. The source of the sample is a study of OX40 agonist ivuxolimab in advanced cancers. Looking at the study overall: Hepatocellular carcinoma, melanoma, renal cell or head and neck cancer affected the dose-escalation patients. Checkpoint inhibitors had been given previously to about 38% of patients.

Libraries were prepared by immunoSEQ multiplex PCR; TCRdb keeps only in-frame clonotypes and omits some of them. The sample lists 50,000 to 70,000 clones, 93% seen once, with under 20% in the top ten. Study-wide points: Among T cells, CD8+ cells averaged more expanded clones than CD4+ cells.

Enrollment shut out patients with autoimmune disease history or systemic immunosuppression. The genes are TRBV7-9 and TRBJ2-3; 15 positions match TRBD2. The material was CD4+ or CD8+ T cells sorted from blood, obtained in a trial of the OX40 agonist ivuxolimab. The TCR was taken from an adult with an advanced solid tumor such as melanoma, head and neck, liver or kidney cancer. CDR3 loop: CASSWPGLAGGPSTDTQYF. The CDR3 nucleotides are TGTGCCAGCAGCTGGCCGGGACTAGCGGGAGGACCTAGCACAGATACGCAGTATTTT.